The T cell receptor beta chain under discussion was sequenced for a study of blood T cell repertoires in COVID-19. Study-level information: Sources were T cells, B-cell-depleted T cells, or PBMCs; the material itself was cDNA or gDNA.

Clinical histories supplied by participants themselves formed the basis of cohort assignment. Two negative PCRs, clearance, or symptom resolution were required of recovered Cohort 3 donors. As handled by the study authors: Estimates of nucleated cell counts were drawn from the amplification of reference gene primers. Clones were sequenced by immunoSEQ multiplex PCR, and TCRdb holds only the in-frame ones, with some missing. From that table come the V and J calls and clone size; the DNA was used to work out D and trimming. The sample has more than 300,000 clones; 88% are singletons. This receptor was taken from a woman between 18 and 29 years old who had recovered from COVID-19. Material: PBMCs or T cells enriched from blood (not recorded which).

The CDR3 is CASSATPIDGYTF. The CDR3, as DNA: TGTGCCAGCAGCGCGACACCGATTGACGGCTACACCTTC. The chain links TRBV9 to TRBJ1-2; D is uncertain. The germline CDR1 and CDR2 sequences are SGDLS and YYNGEE. The CDR3 totals 13 residues. V shed 3 bases and J shed 8 bases, with 14 bases lying between them.